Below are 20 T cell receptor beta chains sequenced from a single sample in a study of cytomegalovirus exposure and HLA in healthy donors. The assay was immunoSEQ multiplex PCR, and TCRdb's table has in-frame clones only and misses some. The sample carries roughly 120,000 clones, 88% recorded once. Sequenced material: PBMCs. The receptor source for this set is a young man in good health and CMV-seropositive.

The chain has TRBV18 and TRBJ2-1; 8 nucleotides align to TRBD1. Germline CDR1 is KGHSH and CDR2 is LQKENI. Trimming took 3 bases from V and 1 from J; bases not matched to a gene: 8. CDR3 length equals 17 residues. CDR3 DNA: TGTGCCAGCTCACCGCCTCGGACAGGGCTTTCCTACAATGAGCAGTTCTTC. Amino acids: CASSPPRTGLSYNEQFF.

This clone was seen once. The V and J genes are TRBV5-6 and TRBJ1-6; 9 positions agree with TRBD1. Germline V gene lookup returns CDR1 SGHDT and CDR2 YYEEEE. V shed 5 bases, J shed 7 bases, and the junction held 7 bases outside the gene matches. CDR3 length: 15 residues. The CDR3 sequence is CASSLQGAKNSPLHF. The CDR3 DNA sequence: TGTGCCAGCAGTTTACAGGGGGCTAAAAATTCACCCCTCCACTTT.

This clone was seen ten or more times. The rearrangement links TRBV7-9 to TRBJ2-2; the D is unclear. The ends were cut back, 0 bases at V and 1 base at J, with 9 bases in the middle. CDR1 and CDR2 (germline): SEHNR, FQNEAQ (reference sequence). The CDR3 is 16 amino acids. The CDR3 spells CASSLALGLNTGELFF. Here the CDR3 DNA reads TGTGCCAGCAGCTTAGCGCTTGGGCTGAACACCGGGGAGCTGTTTTTT.

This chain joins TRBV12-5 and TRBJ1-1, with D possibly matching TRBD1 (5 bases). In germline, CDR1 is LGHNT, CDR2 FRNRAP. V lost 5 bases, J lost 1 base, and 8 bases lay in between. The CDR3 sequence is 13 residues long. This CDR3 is CASGTTGNTEAFF. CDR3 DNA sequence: TGTGCTAGTGGTACAACAGGGAACACTGAAGCTTTCTTT.

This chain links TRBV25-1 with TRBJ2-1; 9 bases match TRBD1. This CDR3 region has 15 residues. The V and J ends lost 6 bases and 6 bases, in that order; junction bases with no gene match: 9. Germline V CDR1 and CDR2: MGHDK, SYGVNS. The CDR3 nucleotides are TGTGCCAGCAGGGAACCGGGACAGGGTACCAATGAGCAGTTCTTC. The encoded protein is CASREPGQGTNEQFF.

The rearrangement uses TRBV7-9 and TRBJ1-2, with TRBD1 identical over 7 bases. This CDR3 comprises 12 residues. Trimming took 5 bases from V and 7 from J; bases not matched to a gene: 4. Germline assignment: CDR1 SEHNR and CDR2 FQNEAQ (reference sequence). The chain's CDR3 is CASSPDRAGYTF. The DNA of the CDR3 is TGTGCCAGCAGCCCTGACAGGGCTGGCTACACCTTC.

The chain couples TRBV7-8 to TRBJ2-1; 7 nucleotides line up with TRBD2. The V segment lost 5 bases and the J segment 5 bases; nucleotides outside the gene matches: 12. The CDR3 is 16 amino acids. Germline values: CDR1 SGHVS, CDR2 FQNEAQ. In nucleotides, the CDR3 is TGTGCCAGCAGCGCGCCGACTAGCCCCTACGACAATGAGCAGTTCTTC. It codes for CASSAPTSPYDNEQFF.

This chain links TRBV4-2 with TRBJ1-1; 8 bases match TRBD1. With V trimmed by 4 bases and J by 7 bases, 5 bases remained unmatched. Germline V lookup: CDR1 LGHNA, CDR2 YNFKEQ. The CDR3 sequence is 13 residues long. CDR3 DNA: TGTGCCAGCAGCCCGACAGGGGCGCTTGAAGCTTTCTTT. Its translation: CASSPTGALEAFF.

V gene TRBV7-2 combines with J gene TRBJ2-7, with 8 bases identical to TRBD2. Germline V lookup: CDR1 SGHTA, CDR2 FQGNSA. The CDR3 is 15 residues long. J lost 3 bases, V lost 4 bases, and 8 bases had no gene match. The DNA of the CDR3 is TGTGCCAGCAGCTCGTCGGGGGGGCGATACTACGAGCAGTACTTC. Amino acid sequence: CASSSSGGRYYEQYF.

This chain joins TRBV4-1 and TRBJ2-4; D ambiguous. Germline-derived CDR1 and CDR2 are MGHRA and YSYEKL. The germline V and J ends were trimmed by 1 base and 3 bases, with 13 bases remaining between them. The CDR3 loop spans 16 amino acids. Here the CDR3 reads CASSQVLLTGKNIQYF. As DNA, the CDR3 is TGCGCCAGCAGCCAAGTACTGTTGACTGGCAAAAACATTCAGTACTTC.

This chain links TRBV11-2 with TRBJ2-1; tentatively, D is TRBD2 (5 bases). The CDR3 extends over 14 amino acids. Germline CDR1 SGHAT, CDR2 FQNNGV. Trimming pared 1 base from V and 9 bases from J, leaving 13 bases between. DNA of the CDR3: TGTGCCAGCAGCTTAGGATCTTGGGCGGGTGAGCAGTTCTTC. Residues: CASSLGSWAGEQFF.

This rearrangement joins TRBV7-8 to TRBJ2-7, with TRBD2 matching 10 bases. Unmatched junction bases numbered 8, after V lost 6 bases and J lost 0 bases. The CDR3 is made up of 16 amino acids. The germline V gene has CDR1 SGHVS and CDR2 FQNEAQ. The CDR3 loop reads CASRPTLAGVSYEQYF. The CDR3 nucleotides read TGTGCCAGCAGGCCTACCCTAGCGGGGGTCTCCTACGAGCAGTACTTC.

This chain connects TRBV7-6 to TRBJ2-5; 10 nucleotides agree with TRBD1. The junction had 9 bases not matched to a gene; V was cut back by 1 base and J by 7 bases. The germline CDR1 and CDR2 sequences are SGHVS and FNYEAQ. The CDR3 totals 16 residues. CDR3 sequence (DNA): TGTGCCAGCAGCTTAGTGACAGGGGGCGAGCCGGGGACCCAGTACTTC. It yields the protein CASSLVTGGEPGTQYF.

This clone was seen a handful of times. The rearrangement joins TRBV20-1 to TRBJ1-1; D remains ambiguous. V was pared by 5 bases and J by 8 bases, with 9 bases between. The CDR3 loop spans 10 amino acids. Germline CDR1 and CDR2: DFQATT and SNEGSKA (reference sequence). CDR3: CSASHQEAFF. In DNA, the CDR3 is TGCAGTGCTTCGCACCAGGAAGCTTTCTTT.

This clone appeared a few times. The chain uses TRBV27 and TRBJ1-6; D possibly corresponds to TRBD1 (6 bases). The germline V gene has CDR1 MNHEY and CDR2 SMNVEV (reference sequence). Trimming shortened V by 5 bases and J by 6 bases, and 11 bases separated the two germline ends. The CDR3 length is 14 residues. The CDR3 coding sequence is TGTGCCAGCAGTCCAGGGGTGGGTAATTCACCCCTCCACTTT. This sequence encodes CASSPGVGNSPLHF.

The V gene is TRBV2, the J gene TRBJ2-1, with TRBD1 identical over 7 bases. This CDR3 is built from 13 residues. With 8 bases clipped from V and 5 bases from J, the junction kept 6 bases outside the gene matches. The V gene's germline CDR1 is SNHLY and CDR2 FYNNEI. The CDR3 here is CASRDRDHNEQFF. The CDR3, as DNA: TGTGCCAGCCGCGACAGGGACCACAATGAGCAGTTCTTC. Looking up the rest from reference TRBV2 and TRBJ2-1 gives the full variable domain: EPEVTQTPSHQVTQMGQEVILRCVPISNHLYFYWYRQILGQKVEFLVSFYNNEISEKSEIFDDQFSVERPDGSNFTLKIRSTKLEDSAMYFCASRDRDHNEQFFGPGTRLTVL.

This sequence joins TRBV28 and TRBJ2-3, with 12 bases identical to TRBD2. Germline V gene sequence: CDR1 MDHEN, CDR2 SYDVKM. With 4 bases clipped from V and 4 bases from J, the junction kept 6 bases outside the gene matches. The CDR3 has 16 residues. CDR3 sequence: CASSSVASGGADTQYF. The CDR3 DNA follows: TGTGCCAGCAGTTCAGTGGCTAGCGGGGGGGCAGATACGCAGTATTTT. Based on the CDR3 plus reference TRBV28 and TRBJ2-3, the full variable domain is DVKVTQSSRYLVKRTGEKVFLECVQDMDHENMFWYRQDPGLGLRLIYFSYDVKMKEKGDIPEGYSVSREKKERFSLILESASTNQTSMYLCASSSVASGGADTQYFGPGTRLTVL.

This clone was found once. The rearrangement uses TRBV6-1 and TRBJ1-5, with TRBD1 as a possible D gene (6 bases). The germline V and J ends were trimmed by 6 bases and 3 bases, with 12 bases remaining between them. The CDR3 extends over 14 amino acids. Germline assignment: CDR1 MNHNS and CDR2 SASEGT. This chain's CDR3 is CASSNYRDNQPQHF. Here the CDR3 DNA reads TGTGCCAGCAGCAACTACAGGGACAATCAGCCCCAGCATTTT.

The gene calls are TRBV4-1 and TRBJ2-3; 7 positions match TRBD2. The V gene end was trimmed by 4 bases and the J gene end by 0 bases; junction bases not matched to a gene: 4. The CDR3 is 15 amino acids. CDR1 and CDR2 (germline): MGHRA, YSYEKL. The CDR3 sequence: CASSLAGQSTDTQYF. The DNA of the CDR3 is TGCGCCAGCAGCCTAGCGGGTCAGAGCACAGATACGCAGTATTTT.

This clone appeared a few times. The CDR3 spells CASSLGGYHSSYNSPLHF. Here the CDR3 DNA reads TGTGCCAGCAGCCTAGGAGGGTATCATAGCTCCTATAATTCACCCCTCCACTTT. The chain joins TRBV5-6 to TRBJ1-6, with unresolved D. Germline CDR1 SGHDT, CDR2 YYEEEE. V dropped 4 bases and J dropped 0 bases, with 17 bases sitting between them. The CDR3 extends over 18 amino acids.